This T cell receptor beta chain was retrieved from a study of blood T cell repertoires in COVID-19. Study context: There were acute and convalescent COVID-19 samples, and they came from the United States, Italy and Spain. T cells, B-cell-depleted T cells, or PBMCs provided the cDNA or gDNA that served as material.

Original analysis: Amplified reference gene primers provided the basis for estimating nucleated cell counts. Clones were read by immunoSEQ multiplex PCR, and TCRdb kept only the in-frame ones, dropping some. The V and J calls and clone size come from that table; D and trimming were worked out from the DNA. The sample consists of around 120,000 clones, less than 80% of them appearing once. Comments on this clone: An end of the junction does not agree with germline; a read error may underlie this.

The receptor's source is a man between 45 and 60 years old with acute or convalescent COVID-19. Sequenced sample: peripheral blood.

CDR3 residues: CASSSSTSAGGPGELFF. The CDR3 coding sequence is TGTGCTAGCAGCTCTTCCACCTCAGCGGGAGGGCCCGGGGAGCTGTTTTTT. This chain uses TRBV7-7 with TRBJ2-2; 10 bases line up with TRBD2. CDR3 size: 17 residues. The germline gives CDR1 SSHAT, CDR2 FNYEAQ (reference sequence).